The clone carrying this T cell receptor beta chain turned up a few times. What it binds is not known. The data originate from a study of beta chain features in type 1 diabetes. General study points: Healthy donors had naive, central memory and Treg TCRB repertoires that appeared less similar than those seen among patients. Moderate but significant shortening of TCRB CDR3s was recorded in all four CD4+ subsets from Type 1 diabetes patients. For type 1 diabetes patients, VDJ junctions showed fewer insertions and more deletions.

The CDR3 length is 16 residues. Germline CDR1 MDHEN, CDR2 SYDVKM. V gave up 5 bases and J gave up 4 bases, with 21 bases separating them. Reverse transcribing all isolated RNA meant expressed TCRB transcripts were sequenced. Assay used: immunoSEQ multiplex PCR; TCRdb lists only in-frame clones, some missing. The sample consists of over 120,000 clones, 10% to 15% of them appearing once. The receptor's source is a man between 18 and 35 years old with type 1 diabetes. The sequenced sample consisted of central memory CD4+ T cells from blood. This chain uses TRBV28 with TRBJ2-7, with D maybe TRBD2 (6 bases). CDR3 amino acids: CASSLSGLWRLYEQYF. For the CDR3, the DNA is TGTGCCAGCAGTCTCTCGGGACTTTGGAGGCTTTACGAGCAGTACTTC.